This T cell receptor (beta chain) was documented in a study of T cell repertoires in cytomegalovirus infection. Whole-study context: Public TCR beta signature analysis indicated the presence of both CMV infection and matching HLA type.

V trimming: 7 bases; J trimming: 7 bases; junction bases outside the gene matches: 7. This CDR3 is built from 13 residues. CDR1 MNHNS and CDR2 SASEGT come from the germline V gene. In its sample, this clonotype was seen many times. Antigen: not known. Regarding the study as a whole: Adding up the frequency of public TCR beta families identified people who carried CMV plus the relevant HLA.

TCRdb redid the calling of the reads with MiXCR, one entry per CDR3 protein. The repertoire holds about 140,000 distinct CDR3 sequences, with 6.5% as singletons. V gene TRBV6-1 combines with J gene TRBJ1-5, with 7 bases fitting TRBD1. Sequenced input: PBMCs. The clonotype was recovered from a human donor in good health (CMV status not recorded). Some clones in this sample may be carry-over from other donors' samples. The CDR3 DNA reads TGTGCCAGCACTACAGGGGTCCGCCAGCCCCAGCATTTT. It encodes CASTTGVRQPQHF.